The clone carrying this TCR beta chain was counted a few times. This sample is part of a study of patients and donors after allogeneic stem cell transplantation. TCRdb recomputed calls from the RT-PCR reads with MiXCR, one row per CDR3 protein. The sample holds about 960,000 distinct CDR3 sequences, approximately 18% seen once. V shed 0 bases and J shed 6 bases, with 14 bases lying between them. CDR3 length equals 16 residues. Germline CDR1 and CDR2: MGHRA and YSYEKL. Sequenced sample: blood, either unsorted or a sorted T cell fraction (not recorded which). The chain combines TRBV4-1 with TRBJ1-4; weak D call: TRBD1 (5 bases). This sequence was found in a human donor who was either an allogeneic HSCT recipient or a stem cell or donor lymphocyte infusion donor (not recorded which). It is not recorded whose cells these are; they may come from a transplant donor. The CDR3 DNA is TGCGCCAGCAGCCAAGAGTCGGCAGGGTGGGATGAAAAACTGTTTTTT. Protein: CASSQESAGWDEKLFF.